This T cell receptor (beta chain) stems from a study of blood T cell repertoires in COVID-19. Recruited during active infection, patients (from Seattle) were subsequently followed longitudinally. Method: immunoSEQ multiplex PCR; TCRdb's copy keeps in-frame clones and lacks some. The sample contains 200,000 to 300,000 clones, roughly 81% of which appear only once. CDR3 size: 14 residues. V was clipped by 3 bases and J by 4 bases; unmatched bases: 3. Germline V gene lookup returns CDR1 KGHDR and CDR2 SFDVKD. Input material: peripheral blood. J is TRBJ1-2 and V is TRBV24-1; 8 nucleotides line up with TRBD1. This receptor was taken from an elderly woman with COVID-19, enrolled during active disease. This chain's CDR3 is CATSDRQGPYGYTF. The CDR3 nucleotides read TGTGCCACCAGTGATCGACAGGGGCCCTATGGCTACACCTTC.